This T cell receptor (beta chain) was documented in a study of vaccination and CD4 T cells after COVID-19. Background on the study: Two of the convalescents were Hispanic, and the group consisted of six males and four females. Following dose two, a median approximately 74 days (range 14 to 241) passed before post-vaccine samples were taken.

Treatment given: roughly ten-day PBMC culture with coronavirus spike peptide pools or control peptides (ViraFEST assay). The authors cultured a few million PBMCs per well with 8 to 10 IU/ml IL-2 and approximately 9 ug/ml peptide pools. CDR1 and CDR2 (germline): SGHTA, FQGNSA. This CDR3 is 16 amino acids long. V lost 6 bases, J lost 1 base, and 12 bases stayed unmatched. At the Johns Hopkins FTIC core, DNA taken from cultured CD4+ T cells was sequenced by way of the Oncomine TCR Beta short-read assay. One entry per CDR3 protein results from TCRdb running MiXCR on the PCR reads. The table has more than 9,000 distinct CDR3 sequences, 45% to 50% seen once; the top ten hold around 15%. A remark on this clonotype: Antigen specificity is unknown.

The source of this sequence is a human donor who had recovered from COVID-19. Sequencing was done on a sample of CD4+ T cells from blood, cultured in vitro. The rearrangement joins TRBV7-2 to TRBJ2-7; 7 nucleotides line up with TRBD1. The CDR3 coding sequence is TGTGCCAGCAGTTATGGGTCTACAGGGGTTTCCTACGAGCAGTACTTC. The encoded protein is CASSYGSTGVSYEQYF.